What follows is one T cell receptor (beta chain) and its context. Trimming cost V 0 bases and J 5 bases, with 8 bases left between them. This CDR3 is 14 amino acids long. Per the germline V gene, CDR1 is SGDLS and CDR2 is YYNGEE. Alpha and beta libraries were amplified separately from the second PCR onward. Sequential positive selection took CD4 T cells first, then CD8 T cells. Two oligonucleotides, mixed equimolar, formed the beta constant-region primer covering TRBC1 and TRBC2. TCRdb re-called the UMI-ligation and nested PCR reads with MiXCR, one entry per CDR3 protein. The data contain around 160,000 distinct CDR3 sequences, approximately 15% of them singletons. This sample is part of a study of naive and memory T cell subsets.

The chain couples TRBV9 to TRBJ2-2, with unresolved D. The receptor comes from a human donor in good health. Sequenced: naive CD4+ T cells from blood. The CDR3 bases are TGTGCCAGCAGCGTAGCCCCTCGAACCGGGGAGCTGTTTTTT. It codes for CASSVAPRTGELFF.